The 9 T cell receptor beta chains listed next were all sequenced from one sample in a study of graft-versus-host responses after intestinal transplantation. Sequencing was performed with immunoSEQ multiplex PCR; in TCRdb, only in-frame clones are kept and a portion is missing. The sample shows approximately 79,000 clones, roughly four fifths of them seen only once. Their specific antigens are unknown. The sequencing here drew on unstimulated CD4+ T cells sorted from spleen or lymph node cells, taken before intestinal transplant. These receptors all come from a human donor who received an intestinal transplant.

Of note for this clone: Germline is not matched at one junction end, which may reflect a read error. Other DNA sequences in the sample encode the same CDR3. The chain is built from TRBV6-5 and TRBJ2-7, with 10 positions matching TRBD1. Germline CDR1 is MNHEY and CDR2 is SVGAGI. CDR3 size: 15 residues. CDR3 in amino acids: CASSPDRGRNYEQYF. The CDR3 bases are TGTGCCAGCAGCCCTGACAGGGGGCGAAACTACGAGCAGTACTTT.

The chain employs TRBV19 and TRBJ2-5; D possibly corresponds to TRBD2 (5 bases). The CDR3 runs 15 residues. Looked up from germline, CDR1 is LNHDA and CDR2 is SQIVND (reference sequence). V shed 3 bases and J shed 5 bases, with 16 bases lying between them. CDR3 region: CASSIGIGFGETQYF. The CDR3, as DNA: TGTGCCAGTAGTATCGGGATAGGGTTTGGGGAGACCCAGTACTTC. Together with reference TRBV19 and TRBJ2-5, the CDR3 gives the full variable domain: DGGITQSPKYLFRKEGQNVTLSCEQNLNHDAMYWYRQDPGQGLRLIYYSQIVNDFQKGDIAEGYSVSREKKESFPLTVTSAQKNPTAFYLCASSIGIGFGETQYFGPGTRLLVL.

This chain joins TRBV15 and TRBJ2-3; TRBD1 matches at 10 bases. Germline loops: CDR1 LNHNV, CDR2 YYDKDF (reference sequence). The CDR3 length is 16 residues. The V and J ends lost 1 base and 4 bases, in that order; junction bases with no gene match: 5. CDR3 nucleotides: TGTGCCACCAGCAGAGGTGGGACAGGGGAGGCAGATACGCAGTATTTT. Its protein is CATSRGGTGEADTQYF.

This clone was seen once. The CDR3 DNA sequence: TGTGCCAGCAGTTTATCAGGGCGAGCCTACGAGCAGTACTTC. The encoded protein is CASSLSGRAYEQYF. The genes are TRBV28 and TRBJ2-7; the D gene is possibly TRBD1 (5 bases). The CDR3 runs 14 residues. Between the trimmed V and J ends, which lost 1 base and 2 bases, there was a span of 9 bases. CDR1 is MDHEN, CDR2 SYDVKM, per germline.

The chain employs TRBV5-5 and TRBJ1-5; D call uncertain. Per the germline V gene, CDR1 is SGHKS and CDR2 is YYEKEE (reference sequence). The CDR3 contains 14 residues. Trimming removed 4 bases at V and 1 base at J, with 9 bases between. The CDR3 loop reads CASSTWASNQPQHF. In DNA, the CDR3 is TGTGCCAGCAGCACGTGGGCAAGCAATCAGCCCCAGCATTTT.

The rearrangement joins TRBV5-6 to TRBJ2-1; the D is unclear. Germline CDR1 reads SGHDT; CDR2 reads YYEEEE. Between the trimmed V and J ends, which lost 2 bases and 7 bases, there was a span of 13 bases. The CDR3 has 14 residues. In DNA, the CDR3 is TGTGCCAGCAGCTTTTTAGACATATCTAATGAGCAGTTCTTC. This sequence encodes CASSFLDISNEQFF. Together with reference TRBV5-6 and TRBJ2-1, the CDR3 gives the full variable domain: DAGVTQSPTHLIKTRGQQVTLRCSPKSGHDTVSWYQQALGQGPQFIFQYYEEEERQRGNFPDRFSGHQFPNYSSELNVNALLLGDSALYLCASSFLDISNEQFFGPGTRLTVL.

The J gene is TRBJ2-3, the V gene TRBV2; 12 bases fit TRBD2. Per germline, CDR1 SNHLY and CDR2 FYNNEI. The CDR3 sequence is 18 residues long. The V and J ends lost 6 bases and 4 bases, in that order; junction bases with no gene match: 14. The CDR3 DNA sequence: TGTGCCAGCAGGGACCTAGCGGGGGGGCCTGGGGGCCCAGATACGCAGTATTTT. Its protein product is CASRDLAGGPGGPDTQYF.

The chain employs TRBV10-3 and TRBJ2-2; 12 positions match TRBD2. CDR3 length: 21 amino acids. The J segment lost 6 bases and the V segment lost 4 bases, leaving 21 bases of the junction unmatched. Germline CDR1 is ENHRY and CDR2 is SYGVKD. The CDR3: CAISVHRDRDSSGGAAGELFF. CDR3 nucleotides: TGTGCCATCAGTGTCCACCGGGACAGGGACTCTAGCGGGGGGGCCGCCGGGGAGCTGTTTTTT.

The rearrangement links TRBV10-3 to TRBJ2-2; 11 bases line up with TRBD2. V shed 8 bases and J 3 bases; nucleotides not matched to a gene: 8. CDR3 length: 16 amino acids. CDR1 ENHRY and CDR2 SYGVKD come from the germline V gene. The CDR3 loop reads CAISLLAGVDTGELFF. In DNA, the CDR3 is TGTGCCATCTCCCTACTAGCGGGAGTTGACACCGGGGAGCTGTTTTTT.